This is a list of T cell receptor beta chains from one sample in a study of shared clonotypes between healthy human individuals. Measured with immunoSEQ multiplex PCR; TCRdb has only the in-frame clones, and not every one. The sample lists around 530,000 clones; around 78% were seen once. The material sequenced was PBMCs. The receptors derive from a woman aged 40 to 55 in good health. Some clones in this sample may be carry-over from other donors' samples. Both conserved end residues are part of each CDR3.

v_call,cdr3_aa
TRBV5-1,CASSPLWGPPGTGELFF
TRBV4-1,CARPRGGRGRRGTEAFF
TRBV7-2,CASRYNGVVGTEAFF
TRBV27,CASSLGAGGWDTQYF
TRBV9,CASSVGTGDGIQYF
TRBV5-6,CASSFYDRGSHNEQFF
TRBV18,CASSPNNALAGGEQFF
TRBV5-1,CASSPRGLAGGQNEQFF
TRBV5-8,CASSLGTSGIYEQYF
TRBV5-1,CASSPTGSSYEQYF
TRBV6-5,CASVQGTEAFF
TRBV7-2,CASSLSAGQYNEQFF
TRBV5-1,CASSWGDPTYEQYF
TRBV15,CATRDGGTYEQYF
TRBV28,CASIPSSRTSLPLETQYF
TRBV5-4,CASSLGQGADGYTF
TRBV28,CASISGQTYGYTF
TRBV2,CASSVQGNTIYF
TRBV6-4,CASTRDPEVTGELFF
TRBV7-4,CASSPCGAGEGTYEQYF
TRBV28,CASSFAAGGPDTQYF
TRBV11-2,CASSLIVGGSTDTQYF
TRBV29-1,CSAKGSGANVLTF
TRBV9,CASSPLAGGGWGNEQFF
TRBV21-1,CASNPGRRF
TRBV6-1,CASSGGSSNQPQHF
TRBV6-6,CASSYSTEGGETQYF
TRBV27,CASSTAYGLQGGNEQFF
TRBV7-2,CASSLRGYEQYF
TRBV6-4,CASSDRQGARNEQFF
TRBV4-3,CASSQDLVSREQYF
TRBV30,CAWSASLPADTQYF
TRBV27,CASSFDPSGSGEQYF
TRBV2,CASCPLMGETQYF
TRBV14,CASSQDLGNYGYTF
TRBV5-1,CASSLTGMNTEAFF
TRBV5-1,CASSLDRTGTGELFF
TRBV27,CASSLSGTAVYEQYF
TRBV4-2,CASSQGRNQPQHF
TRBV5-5,CASSLKPDFLSSYEQYF
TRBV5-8,CASSLLRDTQYF
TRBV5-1,CASSLGSSGWSNEQFF
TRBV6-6,CASSRTFDLSYNEQFF
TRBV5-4,CASSLENYGYTF
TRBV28,CASSSSQGMNTEAFF
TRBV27,CASSLNQGSYTF
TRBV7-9,CASSPGTVNTEAFF
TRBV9,CAAHRGTEAFF
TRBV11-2,CASSFPGVVRGNTEAFF
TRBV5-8,CASSLGDSTGNTIYF
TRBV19,CGGTDTQYF
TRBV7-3,CASSPRGGGQETQYF
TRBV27,CASSPLVGDLAEAFF
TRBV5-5,CASSPEGQGGLGAFF
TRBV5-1,CASSLENLYNEQFF
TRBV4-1,CASSQAVPRRELFF
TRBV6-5,CASSWTSGSAGELFF
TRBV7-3,CASSLSGYGYTF
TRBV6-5,CASSGWTSGHEQYF